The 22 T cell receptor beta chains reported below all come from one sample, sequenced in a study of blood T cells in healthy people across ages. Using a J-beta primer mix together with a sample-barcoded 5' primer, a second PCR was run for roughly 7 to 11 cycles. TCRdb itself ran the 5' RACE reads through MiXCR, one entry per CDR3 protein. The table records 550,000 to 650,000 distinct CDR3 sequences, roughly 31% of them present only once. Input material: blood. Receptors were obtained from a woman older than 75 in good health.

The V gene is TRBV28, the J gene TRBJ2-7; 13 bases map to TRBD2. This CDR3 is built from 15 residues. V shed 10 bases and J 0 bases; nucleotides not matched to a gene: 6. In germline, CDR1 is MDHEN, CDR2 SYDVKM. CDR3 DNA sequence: TGTGCCACCGCGACTAGCGGGGGGAGCTCCTACGAGCAGTACTTC. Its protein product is CATATSGGSSYEQYF.

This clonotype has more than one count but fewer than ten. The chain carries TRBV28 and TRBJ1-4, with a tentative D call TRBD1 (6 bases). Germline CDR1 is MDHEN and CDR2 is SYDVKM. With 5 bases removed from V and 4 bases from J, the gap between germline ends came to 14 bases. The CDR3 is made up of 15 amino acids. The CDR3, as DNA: TGTGCCAGCAGTCGACAACAGGGTGATAATGAAAAACTGTTTTTT. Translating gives CASSRQQGDNEKLFF.

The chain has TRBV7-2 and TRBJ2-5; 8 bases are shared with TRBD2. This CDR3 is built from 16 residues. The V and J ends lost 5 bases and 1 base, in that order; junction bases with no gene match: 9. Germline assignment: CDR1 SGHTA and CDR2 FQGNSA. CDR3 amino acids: CASSPGGGRTQETQYF. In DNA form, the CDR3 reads TGTGCCAGCAGCCCCGGGGGCGGGAGGACCCAAGAGACCCAGTACTTC. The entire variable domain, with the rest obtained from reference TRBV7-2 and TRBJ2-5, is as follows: GAGVSQSPSNKVTEKGKDVELRCDPISGHTALYWYRQSLGQGLEFLIYFQGNSAPDKSGLPSDRFSAERTGGSVSTLTIQRTQQEDSAVYLCASSPGGGRTQETQYFGPGTRLLVL.

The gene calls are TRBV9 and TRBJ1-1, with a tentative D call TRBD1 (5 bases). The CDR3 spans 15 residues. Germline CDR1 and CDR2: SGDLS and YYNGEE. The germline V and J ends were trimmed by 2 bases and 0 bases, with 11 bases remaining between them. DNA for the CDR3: TGTGCCAGCAGCGTTGGGGACGGGTTGAACACTGAAGCTTTCTTT. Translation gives CASSVGDGLNTEAFF. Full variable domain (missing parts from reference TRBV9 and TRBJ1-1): DSGVTQTPKHLITATGQRVTLRCSPRSGDLSVYWYQQSLDQGLQFLIQYYNGEERAKGNILERFSAQQFPDLHSELNLSSLELGDSALYFCASSVGDGLNTEAFFGQGTRLTVV.

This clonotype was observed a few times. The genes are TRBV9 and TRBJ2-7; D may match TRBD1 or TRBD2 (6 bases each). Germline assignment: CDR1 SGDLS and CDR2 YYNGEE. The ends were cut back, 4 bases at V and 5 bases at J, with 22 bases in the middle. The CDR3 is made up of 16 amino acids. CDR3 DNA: TGTGCCAGCAGCCCCCAGTTGGTAGGGGGGAGGAACGAGCAGTACTTC. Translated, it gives CASSPQLVGGRNEQYF. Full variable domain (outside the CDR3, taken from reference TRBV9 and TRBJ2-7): DSGVTQTPKHLITATGQRVTLRCSPRSGDLSVYWYQQSLDQGLQFLIQYYNGEERAKGNILERFSAQQFPDLHSELNLSSLELGDSALYFCASSPQLVGGRNEQYFGPGTRLTVT.

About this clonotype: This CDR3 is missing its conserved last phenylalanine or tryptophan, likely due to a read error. CDR3 nucleotides: TGTGCCAGCAGTTTATCGGGACAGGGCACCGGGGAGCTGTTTTTG. It is translated as CASSLSGQGTGELFL. The chain employs TRBV27 and TRBJ2-2; TRBD1 agrees at 9 bases. The CDR3 length is 15 residues. V lost 0 bases, J lost 4 bases, and 0 bases stayed unmatched. Per the germline V gene, CDR1 is MNHEY and CDR2 is SMNVEV (reference sequence).

The CDR3 here is CSAMTRRGAKETQYF. DNA of the CDR3: TGCAGTGCTATGACCCGGCGGGGGGCAAAAGAGACCCAGTACTTC. The V call is TRBV20-1, the J call TRBJ2-7; 8 bases line up with TRBD2. The J call may be mistaken, given a closer DNA end match to TRBJ2-5. Germline loops: CDR1 DFQATT, CDR2 SNEGSKA (reference sequence). The CDR3 extends over 15 amino acids.

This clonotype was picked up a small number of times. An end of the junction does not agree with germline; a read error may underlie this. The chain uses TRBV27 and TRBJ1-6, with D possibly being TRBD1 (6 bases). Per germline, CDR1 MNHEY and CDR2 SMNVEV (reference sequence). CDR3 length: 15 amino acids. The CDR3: CASSLSARGNSPRHF. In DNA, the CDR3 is TGTGCCAGCAGTTTATCCGCCAGGGGTAATTCACCCCGCCACTTT.

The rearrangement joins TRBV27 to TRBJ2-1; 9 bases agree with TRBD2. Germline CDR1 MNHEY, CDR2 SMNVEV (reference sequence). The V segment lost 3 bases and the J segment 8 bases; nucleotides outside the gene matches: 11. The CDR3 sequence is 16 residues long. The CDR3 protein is CASSLWAGGPVHEQFF. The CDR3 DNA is TGTGCCAGCAGTTTGTGGGCGGGGGGGCCAGTCCATGAGCAGTTCTTC.

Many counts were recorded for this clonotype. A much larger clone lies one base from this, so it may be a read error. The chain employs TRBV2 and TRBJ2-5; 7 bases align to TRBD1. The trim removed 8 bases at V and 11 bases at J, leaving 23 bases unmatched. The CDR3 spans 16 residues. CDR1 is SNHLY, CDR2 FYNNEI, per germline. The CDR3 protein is CASLPPGTATYNEQYF. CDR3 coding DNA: TGTGCCAGCCTCCCCCCCGGGACAGCAACTTACAATGAGCAGTACTTC.

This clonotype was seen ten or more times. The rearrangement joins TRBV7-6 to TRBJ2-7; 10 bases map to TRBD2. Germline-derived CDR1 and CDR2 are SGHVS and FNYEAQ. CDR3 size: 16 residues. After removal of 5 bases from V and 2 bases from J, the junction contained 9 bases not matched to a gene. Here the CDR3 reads CASSLTSSGGTYEQYF. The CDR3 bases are TGTGCCAGCAGCCTAACGTCTAGCGGGGGAACCTACGAGCAGTACTTC.

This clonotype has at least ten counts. Here the CDR3 reads CASSLGGGFLNEQFF. CDR3 coding DNA: TGTGCCAGCAGCTTAGGCGGCGGGTTCCTAAATGAGCAGTTCTTC. The chain couples TRBV11-3 to TRBJ2-1; a possible D gene is TRBD2 (5 bases). Looked up from germline, CDR1 is SGHNT and CDR2 is YENEEA. V dropped 1 base and J dropped 7 bases, with 14 bases sitting between them. This CDR3 has 15 residues.

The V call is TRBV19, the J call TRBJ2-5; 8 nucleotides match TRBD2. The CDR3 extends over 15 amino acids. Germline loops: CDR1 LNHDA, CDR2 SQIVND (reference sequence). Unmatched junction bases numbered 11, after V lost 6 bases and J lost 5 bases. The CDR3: CASSRPPGGAETQYF. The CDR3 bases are TGTGCCAGTAGCAGGCCGCCCGGGGGGGCGGAGACCCAGTACTTC.

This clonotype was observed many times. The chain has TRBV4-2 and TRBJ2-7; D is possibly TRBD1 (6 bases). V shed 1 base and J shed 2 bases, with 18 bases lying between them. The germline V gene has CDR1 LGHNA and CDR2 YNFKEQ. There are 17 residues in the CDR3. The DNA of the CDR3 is TGTGCCAGCAGCCAAGTCTCAGGGGACACCGTCCCCTACGAGCAGTACTTC. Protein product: CASSQVSGDTVPYEQYF.

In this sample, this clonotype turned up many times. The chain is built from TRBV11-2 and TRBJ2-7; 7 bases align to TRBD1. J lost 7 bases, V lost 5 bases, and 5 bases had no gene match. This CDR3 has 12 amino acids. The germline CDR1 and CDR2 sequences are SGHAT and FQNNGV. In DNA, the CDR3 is TGTGCCAGCAGCACGGGACAGCGAGAGCAGTACTTC. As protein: CASSTGQREQYF.

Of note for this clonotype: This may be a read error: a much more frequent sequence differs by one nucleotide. CDR3 in DNA: TGCAGTGCTAGAGGCCCGTGGGCTAGTAAGACCCAGTACTTC. This gives the protein CSARGPWASKTQYF. The chain links TRBV20-1 to TRBJ2-5; D unclear. The CDR3 runs 14 residues. CDR1 DFQATT and CDR2 SNEGSKA come from the germline V gene (reference sequence). V was cut by 1 base and J by 6 bases, with 15 bases left in between.

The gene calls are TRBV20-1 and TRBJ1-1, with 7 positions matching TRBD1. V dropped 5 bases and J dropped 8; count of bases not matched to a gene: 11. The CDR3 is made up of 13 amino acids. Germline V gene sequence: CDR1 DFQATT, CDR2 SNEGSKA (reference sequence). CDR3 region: CSALGDSFQEAFF. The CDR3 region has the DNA TGCAGTGCTCTCGGGGACAGTTTCCAAGAAGCTTTCTTT.

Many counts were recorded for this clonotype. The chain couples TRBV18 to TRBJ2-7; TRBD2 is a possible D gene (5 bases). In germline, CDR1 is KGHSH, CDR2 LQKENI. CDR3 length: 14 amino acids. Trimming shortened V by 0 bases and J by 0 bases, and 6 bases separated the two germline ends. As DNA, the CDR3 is TGTGCCAGCTCACCACCAGGGAGCTCCTACGAGCAGTACTTC. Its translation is CASSPPGSSYEQYF.

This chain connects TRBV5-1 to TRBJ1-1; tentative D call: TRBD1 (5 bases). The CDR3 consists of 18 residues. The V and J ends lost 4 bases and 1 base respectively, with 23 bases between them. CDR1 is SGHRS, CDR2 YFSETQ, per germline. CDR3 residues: CASSLGILQGRGNTEAFF. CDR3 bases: TGCGCCAGCAGCCTCGGGATACTCCAGGGACGAGGGAACACTGAAGCTTTCTTT.

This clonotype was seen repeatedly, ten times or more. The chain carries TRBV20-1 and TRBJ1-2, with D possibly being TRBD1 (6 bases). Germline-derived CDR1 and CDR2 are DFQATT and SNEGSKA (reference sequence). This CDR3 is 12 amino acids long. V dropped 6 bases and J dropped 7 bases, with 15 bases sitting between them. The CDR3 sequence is CSAEGTLAGYTF. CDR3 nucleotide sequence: TGCAGTGCGGAAGGGACATTGGCTGGCTACACCTTC.

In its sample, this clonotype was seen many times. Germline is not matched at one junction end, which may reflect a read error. The CDR3 loop reads CASSGTGNYGYTF. The CDR3 DNA reads as TGCGCCAGCAGCGGGACAGGGAACTATGGCTACACCTTC. The chain couples TRBV2 to TRBJ1-2; TRBD1 aligns across 9 bases. Germline-derived CDR1 and CDR2 are SNHLY and FYNNEI. There are 13 residues in the CDR3.

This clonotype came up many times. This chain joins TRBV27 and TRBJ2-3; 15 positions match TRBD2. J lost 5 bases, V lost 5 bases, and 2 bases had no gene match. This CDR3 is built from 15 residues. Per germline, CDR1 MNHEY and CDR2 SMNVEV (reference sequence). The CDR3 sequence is CASSPGLAGGDTQYF. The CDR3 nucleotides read TGTGCCAGCAGTCCGGGACTAGCGGGGGGAGATACGCAGTATTTT.